One sample yielded the 2 T cell receptor beta chains listed below, sequenced in a study of blood T cell repertoires in COVID-19. The data were produced by immunoSEQ multiplex PCR, yet TCRdb's version contains in-frame clones alone and is incomplete. The sample has 200,000 to 250,000 clones; 89% are singletons. Source material: peripheral blood. Receptors were obtained from a woman between 40 and 55 years old with acute or convalescent COVID-19.

The chain joins TRBV11-3 to TRBJ2-6, with 8 positions matching TRBD1. There are 17 residues in the CDR3. CDR1 SGHNT and CDR2 YENEEA come from the germline V gene. J was trimmed by 3 bases and V by 5 bases; bases with no gene match: 9. CDR3 in amino acids: CASSQGQGSSGANVLTF. CDR3 bases: TGTGCCAGCAGCCAAGGACAGGGCTCAAGTGGGGCCAACGTCCTGACTTTC.

The V and J genes are TRBV6-1 and TRBJ2-4; D is undetermined. Trimming stripped 6 bases from V and 1 base from J, with 7 bases between. Germline V CDR1 and CDR2: MNHNS, SASEGT. This CDR3 is built from 13 residues. The CDR3 DNA follows: TGTGCCAGCAGAACTCCGGCCAAAAACATTCAGTACTTC. It encodes CASRTPAKNIQYF.